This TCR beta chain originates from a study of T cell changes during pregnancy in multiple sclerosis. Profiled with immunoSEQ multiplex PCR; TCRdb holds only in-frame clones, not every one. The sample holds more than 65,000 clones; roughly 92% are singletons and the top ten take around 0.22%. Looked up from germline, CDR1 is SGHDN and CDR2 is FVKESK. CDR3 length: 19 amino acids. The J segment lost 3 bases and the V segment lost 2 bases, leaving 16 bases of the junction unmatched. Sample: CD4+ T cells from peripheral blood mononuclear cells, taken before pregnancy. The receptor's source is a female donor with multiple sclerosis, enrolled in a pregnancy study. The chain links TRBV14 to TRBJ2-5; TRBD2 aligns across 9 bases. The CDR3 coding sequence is TGTGCCAGCAGCCAACCCTGGGCAAGGGGACTAGCTTACGAAGAGACCCAGTACTTC. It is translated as CASSQPWARGLAYEETQYF.